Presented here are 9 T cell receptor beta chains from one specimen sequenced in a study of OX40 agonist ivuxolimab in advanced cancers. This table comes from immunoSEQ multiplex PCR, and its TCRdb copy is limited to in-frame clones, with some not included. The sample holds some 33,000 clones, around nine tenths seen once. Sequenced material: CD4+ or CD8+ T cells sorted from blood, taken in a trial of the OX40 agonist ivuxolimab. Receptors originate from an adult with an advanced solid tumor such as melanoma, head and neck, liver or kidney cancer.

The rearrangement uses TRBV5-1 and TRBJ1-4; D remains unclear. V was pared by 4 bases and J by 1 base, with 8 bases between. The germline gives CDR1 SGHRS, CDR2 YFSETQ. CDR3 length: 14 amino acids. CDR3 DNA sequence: TGCGCCAGCAGCCCGTTGGGAACTAATGAAAAACTGTTTTTT. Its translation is CASSPLGTNEKLFF. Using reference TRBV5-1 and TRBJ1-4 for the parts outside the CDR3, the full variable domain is KAGVTQTPRYLIKTRGQQVTLSCSPISGHRSVSWYQQTPGQGLQFLFEYFSETQRNKGNFPGRFSGRQFSNSRSEMNVSTLELGDSALYLCASSPLGTNEKLFFGSGTQLSVL.

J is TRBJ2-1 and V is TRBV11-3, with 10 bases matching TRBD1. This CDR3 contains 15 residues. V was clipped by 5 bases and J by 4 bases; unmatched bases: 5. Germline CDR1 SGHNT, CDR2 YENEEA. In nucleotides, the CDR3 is TGTGCCAGCAGCCCGGGACAGGGGTTTTACAATGAGCAGTTCTTC. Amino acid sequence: CASSPGQGFYNEQFF.

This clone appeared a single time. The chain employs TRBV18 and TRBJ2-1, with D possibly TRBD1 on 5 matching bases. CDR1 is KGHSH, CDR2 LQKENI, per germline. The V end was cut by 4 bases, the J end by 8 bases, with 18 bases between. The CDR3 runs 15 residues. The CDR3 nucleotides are TGTGCCAGCTCACTCAACCCACGCAGGGCCGATGAGCAGTTCTTC. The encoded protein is CASSLNPRRADEQFF.

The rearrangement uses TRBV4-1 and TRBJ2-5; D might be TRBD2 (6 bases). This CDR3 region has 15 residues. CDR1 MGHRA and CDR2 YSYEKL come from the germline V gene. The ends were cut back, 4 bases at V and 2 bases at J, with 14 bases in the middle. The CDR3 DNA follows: TGCGCCAGCAGCCCCCAACCGGGACTTCAAGAGACCCAGTACTTC. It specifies CASSPQPGLQETQYF.

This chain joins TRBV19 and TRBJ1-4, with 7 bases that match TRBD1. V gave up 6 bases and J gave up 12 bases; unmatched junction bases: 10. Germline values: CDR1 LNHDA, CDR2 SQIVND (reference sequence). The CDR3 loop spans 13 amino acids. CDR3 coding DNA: TGTGCCAGTAGGCAGGGGGGGCTCGATCAACTGTTTTTT. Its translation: CASRQGGLDQLFF. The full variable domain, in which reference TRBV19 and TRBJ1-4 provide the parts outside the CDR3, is DGGITQSPKYLFRKEGQNVTLSCEQNLNHDAMYWYRQDPGQGLRLIYYSQIVNDFQKGDIAEGYSVSREKKESFPLTVTSAQKNPTAFYLCASRQGGLDQLFFGSGTQLSVL.

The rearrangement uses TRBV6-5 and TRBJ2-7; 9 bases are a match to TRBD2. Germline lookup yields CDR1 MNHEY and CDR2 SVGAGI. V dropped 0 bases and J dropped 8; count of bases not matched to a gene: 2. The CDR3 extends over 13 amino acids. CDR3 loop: CASSYSSGSQQYF. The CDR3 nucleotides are TGTGCCAGCAGTTACTCTAGCGGGAGTCAGCAGTACTTC.

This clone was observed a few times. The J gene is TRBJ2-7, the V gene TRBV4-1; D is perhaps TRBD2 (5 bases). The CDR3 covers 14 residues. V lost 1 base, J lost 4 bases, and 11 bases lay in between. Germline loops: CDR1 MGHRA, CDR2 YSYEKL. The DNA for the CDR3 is TGCGCCAGCAGCCAAGCCACGACGGGATACGAGCAGTACGTC. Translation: CASSQATTGYEQYV.

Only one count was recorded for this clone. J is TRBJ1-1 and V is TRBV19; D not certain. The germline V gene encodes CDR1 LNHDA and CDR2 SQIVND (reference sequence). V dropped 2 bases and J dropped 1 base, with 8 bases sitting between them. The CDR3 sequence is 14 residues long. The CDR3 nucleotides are TGTGCCAGTAGTATATTGTACGAGAACACTGAAGCTTTCTTT. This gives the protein CASSILYENTEAFF.

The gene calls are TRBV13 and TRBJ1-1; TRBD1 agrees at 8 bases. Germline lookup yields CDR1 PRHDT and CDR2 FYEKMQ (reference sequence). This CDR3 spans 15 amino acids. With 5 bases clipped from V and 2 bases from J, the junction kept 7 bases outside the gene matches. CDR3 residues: CASSHRGSVNTEAFF. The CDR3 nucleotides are TGTGCCAGCAGCCACAGGGGGTCGGTAAACACTGAAGCTTTCTTT. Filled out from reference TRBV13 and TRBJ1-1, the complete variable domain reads AAGVIQSPRHLIKEKRETATLKCYPIPRHDTVYWYQQGPGQDPQFLISFYEKMQSDKGSIPDRFSAQQFSDYHSELNMSSLELGDSALYFCASSHRGSVNTEAFFGQGTRLTVV.